The subject of this entry is one TCR beta chain. Its antigen is currently unknown. CDR1 is MRHNA and CDR2 is SNTAGT in the germline V gene. This CDR3 spans 19 amino acids. V lost 0 bases, J lost 3 bases, and 21 bases lay in between. The data derive from a study of T-cell memory formation after mild COVID-19. General study points: The CD4+ clones that contracted clustered mainly within CM and EM, and the CD8+ clones concentrated in EMRA. Among clones contracting day 15 to 85, CD4/CD8 was balanced, whereas later expanders leaned CD4+.

TCRdb redid the calling of the 5' RACE reads with MiXCR, one entry per CDR3 protein. This sample has about half a million distinct CDR3 sequences, with about 20% found just once. The clonotype was recovered from an adult woman who had mild COVID-19 (a few samples of this study predate the infection). Cell type and time point are not known. The sequencing sample was made of PBMCs or a T cell subset sorted from them (not recorded which). The genes are TRBV6-4 and TRBJ2-1, with D unresolved. As DNA, the CDR3 is TGTGCCAGCAGTGACTCCCGGCGTTGGGCAAGCAATCTCTACAATGAGCAGTTCTTC. Its translation: CASSDSRRWASNLYNEQFF.